The clone carrying this TCR beta chain appeared a single time. Primers included in the PCR were 60 Vbeta and 13 Jbeta primers. Clones were read by immunoSEQ multiplex PCR, and TCRdb kept only the in-frame ones, dropping some. The data show 150,000 to 200,000 clones, around nine tenths seen once. These data belong to a study of cytomegalovirus exposure and HLA in healthy donors. The CDR3 covers 13 residues. The V and J ends lost 4 bases and 4 bases respectively, with 13 bases between them. Germline-derived CDR1 and CDR2 are GTSNPN and SVGIG (reference sequence). The sequence derives from a woman aged 30 to 39 in good health and CMV-seronegative. Specimen: PBMCs. V is TRBV30 and J is TRBJ1-1; tentative D call: TRBD1 (6 bases). CDR3 protein: CAWNGGGLTEAFF. The CDR3 DNA reads as TGTGCCTGGAATGGCGGGGGGCTCACTGAAGCTTTCTTT.